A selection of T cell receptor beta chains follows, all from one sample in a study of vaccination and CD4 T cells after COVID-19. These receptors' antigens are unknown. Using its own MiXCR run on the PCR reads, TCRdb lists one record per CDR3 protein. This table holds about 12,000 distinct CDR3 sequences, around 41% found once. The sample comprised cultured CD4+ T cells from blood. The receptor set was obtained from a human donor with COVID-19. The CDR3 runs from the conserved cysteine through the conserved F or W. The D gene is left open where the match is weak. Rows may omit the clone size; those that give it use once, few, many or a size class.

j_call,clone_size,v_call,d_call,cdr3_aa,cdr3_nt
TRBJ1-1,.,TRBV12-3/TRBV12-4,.,CASGLGRHTEAFF,TGTGCCAGCGGTCTCGGCAGGCACACTGAAGCTTTCTTT
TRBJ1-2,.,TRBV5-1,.,CASSLEGQGGYTF,TGCGCCAGCAGCTTGGAGGGGCAGGGTGGCTACACCTTC
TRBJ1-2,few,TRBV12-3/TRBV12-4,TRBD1,CASRAPGQGHYGYTF,TGTGCCAGCAGGGCCCCGGGACAGGGCCACTATGGCTACACCTTC
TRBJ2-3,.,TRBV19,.,CASSGDSDTQYF,TGTGCCAGTAGTGGCGATTCAGATACGCAGTATTTT
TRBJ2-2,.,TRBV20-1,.,CSGRDGSQPDTGELFF,TGCAGTGGTCGGGACGGATCCCAACCGGACACCGGGGAGCTGTTTTTT
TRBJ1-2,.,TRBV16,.,CASSQNPRANYGYTF,TGTGCCAGCAGCCAAAATCCGAGAGCTAACTATGGCTACACCTTC
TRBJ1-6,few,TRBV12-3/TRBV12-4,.,CASSLSQGYSPLHF,TGTGCCAGCAGTTTAAGTCAGGGTTACTCACCCCTCCACTTT
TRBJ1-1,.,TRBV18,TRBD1,CASSPGQGLEAFF,TGTGCCAGCTCACCCGGACAGGGCCTCGAAGCTTTCTTT
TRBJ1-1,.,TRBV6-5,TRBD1,CASSWATTGKGSRAFF,TGTGCCAGCAGTTGGGCTACGACAGGGAAAGGGTCAAGAGCTTTCTTT
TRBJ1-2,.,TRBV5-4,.,CASSSRTEGYGYTF,TGTGCCAGCAGCTCTCGGACGGAAGGCTATGGCTACACCTTC
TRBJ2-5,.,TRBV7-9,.,CASSLGRGQETQYF,TGTGCCAGCAGCTTGGGCAGGGGCCAAGAGACCCAGTACTTC
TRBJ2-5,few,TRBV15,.,CATSGGETQYF,TGTGCCACCTCAGGGGGGGAGACCCAGTACTTC
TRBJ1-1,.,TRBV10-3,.,CAISTTGPDTEAFF,TGTGCCATCAGTACCACAGGCCCCGACACTGAAGCTTTCTTT
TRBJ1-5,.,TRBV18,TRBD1,CASSPMEGASQPQHF,TGTGCCAGCTCACCAATGGAGGGGGCCTCTCAGCCCCAGCATTTT
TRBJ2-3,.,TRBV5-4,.,CASSLVGPGDTQYF,TGTGCCAGCAGCTTGGTAGGTCCGGGAGATACGCAGTATTTT
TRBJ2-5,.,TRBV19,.,CASSDLRLTQETQYF,TGTGCCAGTAGTGACCTCCGCTTAACCCAAGAGACCCAGTACTTC
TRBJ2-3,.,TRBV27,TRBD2,CASSLLVGVGGVDTQYF,TGTGCCAGCAGTTTATTAGTGGGGGTCGGGGGGGTTGATACGCAGTATTTT
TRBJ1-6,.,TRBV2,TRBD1,CASREPGQGSPLHF,TGTGCCAGCAGGGAACCGGGACAGGGCTCACCCCTCCACTTT
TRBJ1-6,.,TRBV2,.,CASSEFGDSPLHF,TGTGCCAGCAGTGAATTCGGGGATTCACCCCTCCACTTT
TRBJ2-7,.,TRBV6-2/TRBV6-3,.,CASSYPGPRAHEQYF,TGTGCCAGCAGTTACCCCGGCCCGCGGGCGCACGAGCAGTACTTC
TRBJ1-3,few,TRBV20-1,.,CSARDPRGNTIYF,TGCAGTGCTAGAGATCCGAGAGGAAACACCATATATTTT
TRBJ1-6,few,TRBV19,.,CASSYRDSPLHF,TGTGCCAGTAGTTACCGAGATTCACCCCTCCACTTT
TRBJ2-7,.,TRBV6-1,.,CASRLTAYYEQYF,TGTGCCAGCAGACTAACGGCGTATTACGAGCAGTACTTC
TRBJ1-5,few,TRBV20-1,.,CSARKGGTSNQPQHF,TGCAGTGCTAGAAAAGGAGGGACGAGCAATCAGCCCCAGCATTTT
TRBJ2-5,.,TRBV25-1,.,CASSETRIRETQYF,TGTGCCAGCAGTGAAACTAGAATTCGAGAGACCCAGTACTTC
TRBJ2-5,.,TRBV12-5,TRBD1,CASGPPGGGETQYF,TGTGCTAGTGGGCCCCCAGGGGGCGGAGAGACCCAGTACTTC
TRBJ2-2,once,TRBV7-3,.,CASSRAGYTGELFF,TGTGCCAGCAGCAGAGCAGGATACACTGGGGAGCTGTTTTTT
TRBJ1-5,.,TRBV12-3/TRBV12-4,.,CASRRGLTNQPQHF,TGTGCCAGCAGACGGGGGCTTACAAATCAGCCCCAGCATTTT
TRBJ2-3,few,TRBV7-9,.,CASSLSGVSTDTQYF,TGTGCCAGCAGCTTATCGGGGGTGAGCACAGATACGCAGTATTTT
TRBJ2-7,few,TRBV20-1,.,CSAKASGSHEQYF,TGCAGTGCTAAGGCTAGTGGCTCCCACGAGCAGTACTTC
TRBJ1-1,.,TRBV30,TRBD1,CAWSFDRGLTEAFF,TGTGCCTGGAGTTTTGACAGGGGGCTGACTGAAGCTTTCTTT
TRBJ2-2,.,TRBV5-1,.,CASSFRGNTGELFF,TGCGCCAGCAGCTTTCGGGGGAACACCGGGGAGCTGTTTTTT
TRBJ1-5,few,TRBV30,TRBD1,CAWSPGQGNQPQHF,TGTGCCTGGAGCCCGGGACAGGGCAATCAGCCCCAGCATTTT
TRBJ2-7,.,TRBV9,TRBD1,CASSVAWTGDYEQYF,TGTGCCAGCAGCGTAGCTTGGACAGGGGACTACGAGCAGTACTTC
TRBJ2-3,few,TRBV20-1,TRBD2,CSARLAGSTDTQYF,TGCAGTGCTAGGCTAGCGGGGAGCACAGATACGCAGTATTTT
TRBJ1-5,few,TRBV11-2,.,CASSLHGMGNQPQHF,TGTGCCAGCAGCTTACATGGGATGGGCAATCAGCCCCAGCATTTT
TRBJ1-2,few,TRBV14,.,CASSQQRGYGYTF,TGTGCCAGCAGCCAGCAGCGGGGTTATGGCTACACCTTC
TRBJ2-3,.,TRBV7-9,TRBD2,CASSSIQTSGGVVDTQYF,TGTGCCAGCAGCTCAATCCAGACTAGCGGGGGGGTGGTGGATACGCAGTATTTT
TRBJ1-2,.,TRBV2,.,CASSQGKYGYTF,TGTGCCAGCAGTCAAGGCAAGTATGGCTACACCTTC
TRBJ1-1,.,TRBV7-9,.,CASSFPQGEAFF,TGTGCCAGCAGCTTCCCCCAGGGTGAAGCTTTCTTT
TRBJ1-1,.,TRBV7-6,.,CASSLYPGNTEAFF,TGTGCCAGCAGCTTATATCCGGGAAACACTGAAGCTTTCTTT